This T cell receptor (beta chain) was sequenced in a study of early T cells in non-severe SARS-CoV-2 infection. In TCRdb, the 5' RACE reads were re-called with MiXCR into one record per CDR3 protein. This table has roughly 120,000 distinct CDR3 sequences, about 15% appearing once. This clonotype was recorded at least ten times. CDR3 length: 13 residues. Trimming shortened V by 1 base and J by 6 bases, and 9 bases separated the two germline ends. The clonotype was recovered from an adult who was a healthcare worker with PCR-confirmed SARS-CoV-2 infection or an uninfected control (not recorded which). The V call is TRBV12-3 or TRBV12-4, the J call TRBJ1-1; D is ambiguous. Input material: whole blood. For the CDR3, the DNA is TGTGCCAGCAGTTTAGTGATTGCCTCTGAAGCTTTCTTT. Translating it yields CASSLVIASEAFF.